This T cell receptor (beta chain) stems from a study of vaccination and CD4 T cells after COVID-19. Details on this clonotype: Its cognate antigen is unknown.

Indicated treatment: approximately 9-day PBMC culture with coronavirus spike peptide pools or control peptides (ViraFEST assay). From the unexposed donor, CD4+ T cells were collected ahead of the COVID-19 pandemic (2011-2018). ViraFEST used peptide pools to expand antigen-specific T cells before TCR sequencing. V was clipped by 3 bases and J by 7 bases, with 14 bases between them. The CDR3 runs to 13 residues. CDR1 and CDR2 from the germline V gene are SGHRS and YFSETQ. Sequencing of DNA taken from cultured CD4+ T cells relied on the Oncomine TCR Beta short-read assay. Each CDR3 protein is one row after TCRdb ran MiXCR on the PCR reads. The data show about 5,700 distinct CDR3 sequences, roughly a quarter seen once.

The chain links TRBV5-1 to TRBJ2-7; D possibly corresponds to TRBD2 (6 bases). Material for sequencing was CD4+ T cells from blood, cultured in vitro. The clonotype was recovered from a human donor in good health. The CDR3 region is CASSWDSAGEQYF. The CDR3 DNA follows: TGCGCCAGCAGCTGGGACTCGGCGGGGGAGCAGTACTTC.